These T cell receptor beta chains were read from a single sample in a study of T cell repertoires in cytomegalovirus infection. In TCRdb, the reads were re-called with MiXCR into one record per CDR3 protein. The sample consists of about 230,000 distinct CDR3 sequences, under 25% of them appearing once. The sequenced material came from CD8+ T cells from PBMCs. These receptors originate from a human donor in good health (CMV status not recorded). Some clones in this sample may be carry-over from other donors' samples. Both conserved end residues are part of each CDR3. D genes are given only for firm matches. A row's size may be missing; if present it is once, few, many or a size class.

d_gene: NA; v_gene: TRBV27; j_gene: TRBJ2-5; abundance: NA; CDR3nt: TGTGCCAGCAGTTTGACAGAAAGAAGGACCCAGTACTTC; CDR3aa: CASSLTERRTQYF
d_gene: NA; v_gene: TRBV7-9; j_gene: TRBJ2-7; abundance: many; CDR3nt: TGTGCCAGCAGCTTGGACACGATATCCTACGAGCAGTACTTC; CDR3aa: CASSLDTISYEQYF
d_gene: NA; v_gene: TRBV4-1; j_gene: TRBJ1-1; abundance: NA; CDR3nt: TGCGCCAGCAGCCAAGACAGGGAAACCGAAGCTTTCTTT; CDR3aa: CASSQDRETEAFF
d_gene: NA; v_gene: TRBV19; j_gene: TRBJ2-2; abundance: NA; CDR3nt: TGTGCCAGTAGTATTCTAGACTCCGGGGAGCTGTTTTTT; CDR3aa: CASSILDSGELFF
d_gene: NA; v_gene: TRBV20-1; j_gene: TRBJ2-7; abundance: NA; CDR3nt: TGCAGTGCTATCGACGATTCCTACGAGCAGTACTTC; CDR3aa: CSAIDDSYEQYF
d_gene: NA; v_gene: TRBV4-1; j_gene: TRBJ2-2; abundance: many; CDR3nt: TGCGCCAGCAGCCAAGAAAATACCGGGGAGCTGTTTTTT; CDR3aa: CASSQENTGELFF
d_gene: NA; v_gene: TRBV7-3; j_gene: TRBJ2-2; abundance: NA; CDR3nt: TGTGCCAGCAGCTTAGCGGAGGGCAGTAACACCGGGGAGCTGTTTTTT; CDR3aa: CASSLAEGSNTGELFF
d_gene: NA; v_gene: TRBV7-2; j_gene: TRBJ2-3; abundance: NA; CDR3nt: TGTGCCAGCAGCCGCCCGACAGACCGGACTAGCACAGATACGCAGTATTTT; CDR3aa: CASSRPTDRTSTDTQYF
d_gene: NA; v_gene: TRBV7-3; j_gene: TRBJ1-1; abundance: many; CDR3nt: TGTGCCAGCAGCTATCGACAGAACACTGAAGCTTTCTTT; CDR3aa: CASSYRQNTEAFF
d_gene: TRBD1; v_gene: TRBV3-1; j_gene: TRBJ1-2; abundance: NA; CDR3nt: TGTGCCAGCAGCCGAGCCGGGACAGAAAGCGGCTACTATGGCTACACCTTC; CDR3aa: CASSRAGTESGYYGYTF
d_gene: TRBD2; v_gene: TRBV20-1; j_gene: TRBJ2-1; abundance: NA; CDR3nt: TGCAGTCGGAGGAGGGAGCGGGATTACAATGAGCAGTTCTTC; CDR3aa: CSRRRERDYNEQFF
d_gene: NA; v_gene: TRBV4-2; j_gene: TRBJ2-3; abundance: NA; CDR3nt: TGTGCCAGCAGACCTCTAGTGGAAAAAGATACGCAGTATTTT; CDR3aa: CASRPLVEKDTQYF
d_gene: NA; v_gene: TRBV28; j_gene: TRBJ1-5; abundance: few; CDR3nt: TGTGCCAGCAGCGGACGGACCGAACAGCCCCAGCATTTT; CDR3aa: CASSGRTEQPQHF
d_gene: TRBD2; v_gene: TRBV6-2/TRBV6-3; j_gene: TRBJ2-4; abundance: NA; CDR3nt: TGTGCCAGCAGTTATCCGGCTAGCGGGGGTAATATCAAAAACATTCAGTACTTC; CDR3aa: CASSYPASGGNIKNIQYF
d_gene: TRBD1; v_gene: TRBV7-8; j_gene: TRBJ2-1; abundance: many; CDR3nt: TGTGCCAGCACCCACGAGTCGGGACAGGCCTACAATGAGCAGTTCTTC; CDR3aa: CASTHESGQAYNEQFF
d_gene: NA; v_gene: TRBV12-3/TRBV12-4; j_gene: TRBJ1-1; abundance: NA; CDR3nt: TGTGCCAGCAGCCCGCGACAGCATGAAGCTTTCTTT; CDR3aa: CASSPRQHEAFF
d_gene: TRBD1; v_gene: TRBV7-4; j_gene: TRBJ2-3; abundance: NA; CDR3nt: TGTGCCAGCAGCCCTCCGGGACAGAAGGTCCCGGATACGCAGTATTTT; CDR3aa: CASSPPGQKVPDTQYF
d_gene: NA; v_gene: TRBV2; j_gene: TRBJ2-3; abundance: NA; CDR3nt: TGTGCCAGCCTCGGATCCGACACAGATACGCAGTATTTT; CDR3aa: CASLGSDTDTQYF
d_gene: TRBD1; v_gene: TRBV20-1; j_gene: TRBJ1-2; abundance: NA; CDR3nt: TGCAGTGCTAGTGCCAGGGGGCTTGGCTACACCTTC; CDR3aa: CSASARGLGYTF
d_gene: NA; v_gene: TRBV7-4; j_gene: TRBJ2-1; abundance: many; CDR3nt: TGTGCCAGCAGCCCCGACAGGGAGGACAATGAGCAGTTCTTC; CDR3aa: CASSPDREDNEQFF
d_gene: TRBD2; v_gene: TRBV7-2; j_gene: TRBJ2-3; abundance: many; CDR3nt: TGTGCCAGCAGCCCCCGGACTAGCATTGGTGATACGCAGTATTTT; CDR3aa: CASSPRTSIGDTQYF
d_gene: TRBD1; v_gene: TRBV5-4; j_gene: TRBJ2-7; abundance: NA; CDR3nt: TGTGCCAGCAGCTACAAAAGGACAGGAGTAAGGGACGAGCAGTACTTC; CDR3aa: CASSYKRTGVRDEQYF
d_gene: TRBD1; v_gene: TRBV6-2/TRBV6-3; j_gene: TRBJ1-1; abundance: many; CDR3nt: TGTGCCAGCAGTTACGAGAGGTCAGGGGGAATCACTGAAGCTTTCTTT; CDR3aa: CASSYERSGGITEAFF
d_gene: NA; v_gene: TRBV11-2; j_gene: TRBJ2-1; abundance: NA; CDR3nt: TGTGCCAGCAGCTTAGATGAGACCCCCTTCTTC; CDR3aa: CASSLDETPFF
d_gene: NA; v_gene: TRBV11-1; j_gene: TRBJ2-1; abundance: NA; CDR3nt: TGTGCCAGCAGCTTCTCAGAGGAGCAGTTCTTC; CDR3aa: CASSFSEEQFF
d_gene: NA; v_gene: TRBV9; j_gene: TRBJ2-1; abundance: NA; CDR3nt: TGTGCCAGCAGCCCAGGGGGTGGGGGGGCATCCTACAATGAGCAGTTCTTC; CDR3aa: CASSPGGGGASYNEQFF
d_gene: NA; v_gene: TRBV28; j_gene: TRBJ1-2; abundance: NA; CDR3nt: TGTGCCAGCAGTTTATTCCTAGCCGGGACTCCTAACGAGTCGACCGCGGGCTACACCTTC; CDR3aa: CASSLFLAGTPNESTAGYTF
d_gene: TRBD1; v_gene: TRBV20-1; j_gene: TRBJ2-7; abundance: NA; CDR3nt: TGCAGTGCTTGGGTCAGGGGGACCGAGCAGTACTTC; CDR3aa: CSAWVRGTEQYF
d_gene: NA; v_gene: TRBV18; j_gene: TRBJ1-1; abundance: NA; CDR3nt: TGTGTCAGCTCACCAATCGCTTTTGAAGCTTTCTTT; CDR3aa: CVSSPIAFEAFF
d_gene: TRBD1; v_gene: TRBV7-2; j_gene: TRBJ1-1; abundance: NA; CDR3nt: TGTGCCAGCAGCCTTGGACAGGGGAACATTGAAGCTTTCTTT; CDR3aa: CASSLGQGNIEAFF
d_gene: TRBD1; v_gene: TRBV28; j_gene: TRBJ2-1; abundance: few; CDR3nt: TGTGCCAGCAGTCAAATAGGGGACAGGGGCTACAATGAGCAGTTCTTC; CDR3aa: CASSQIGDRGYNEQFF
d_gene: NA; v_gene: TRBV12-3/TRBV12-4; j_gene: TRBJ2-3; abundance: few; CDR3nt: TGTGCCAGCAGACTCGCTGGGGACCCCAGCACAGATACGCAGTATTTT; CDR3aa: CASRLAGDPSTDTQYF
d_gene: NA; v_gene: TRBV6-2/TRBV6-3; j_gene: TRBJ1-1; abundance: many; CDR3nt: TGTGCCAGCATCCACAGGGAAGAAACGAACACTGAAGCTTTCTTT; CDR3aa: CASIHREETNTEAFF
d_gene: NA; v_gene: TRBV28; j_gene: TRBJ2-7; abundance: NA; CDR3nt: TGTGCCAGCAGCATTTACGACGCAATATACGAGCAGTACTTC; CDR3aa: CASSIYDAIYEQYF
d_gene: TRBD1; v_gene: TRBV7-2; j_gene: TRBJ2-2; abundance: NA; CDR3nt: TGTGACAGCAGCCCTTGGGCCGGGACAGGGGGCTTCGGGGAGCTGTTTTTT; CDR3aa: CDSSPWAGTGGFGELFF
d_gene: TRBD1; v_gene: TRBV9; j_gene: TRBJ2-1; abundance: NA; CDR3nt: TGTGCCAGCAGCGTAGAATACAGGGGTTCCTACAATGAGCAGTTCTTC; CDR3aa: CASSVEYRGSYNEQFF
d_gene: NA; v_gene: TRBV7-9; j_gene: TRBJ2-7; abundance: NA; CDR3nt: TGTGCCAGCAGCTTAGGGAGTGGCAGGCAGTACTTC; CDR3aa: CASSLGSGRQYF
d_gene: TRBD1; v_gene: TRBV4-1; j_gene: TRBJ1-6; abundance: NA; CDR3nt: TGCGCCAGCAGCCCCCGGACAGGGCGGAGTTCACCCCTCCACTTT; CDR3aa: CASSPRTGRSSPLHF
d_gene: NA; v_gene: TRBV23-1; j_gene: TRBJ2-3; abundance: few; CDR3nt: TGCGCCAGCAGTCAACCTACGGGGGATACGCAGTATTTT; CDR3aa: CASSQPTGDTQYF
d_gene: TRBD1; v_gene: TRBV19; j_gene: TRBJ1-2; abundance: NA; CDR3nt: TGTGCCAGTAGTATCGGACAGGGGAACTATGGCTACACCTTC; CDR3aa: CASSIGQGNYGYTF
d_gene: NA; v_gene: TRBV29-1; j_gene: TRBJ2-3; abundance: once; CDR3nt: TGCAGCGTCACTCTGAGTTGGCAGGGTGTGGATACGCAGTATTTT; CDR3aa: CSVTLSWQGVDTQYF
d_gene: NA; v_gene: TRBV24-1; j_gene: TRBJ2-7; abundance: many; CDR3nt: TGTGCCACCAGTGATTTACCAGGGGCTACCACCTACGAGCAGTACTTC; CDR3aa: CATSDLPGATTYEQYF
d_gene: NA; v_gene: TRBV28; j_gene: TRBJ1-2; abundance: NA; CDR3nt: TGTGCCAGCGAGAAGGTCAGGGCCGATGCTAACTATGGCTACACCTTC; CDR3aa: CASEKVRADANYGYTF
d_gene: NA; v_gene: TRBV12-3/TRBV12-4; j_gene: TRBJ1-3; abundance: NA; CDR3nt: TGTGCCAGCAGTTTAGGAGCGGCTGGAAACACCATATATTTT; CDR3aa: CASSLGAAGNTIYF
d_gene: NA; v_gene: TRBV12-3/TRBV12-4; j_gene: TRBJ1-5; abundance: few; CDR3nt: TGTGCCAGCAGTTCTACGGCGGGGCAGGGAGATCAGCCCCAGCATTTT; CDR3aa: CASSSTAGQGDQPQHF
d_gene: NA; v_gene: TRBV9; j_gene: TRBJ1-5; abundance: NA; CDR3nt: TGTGCCAGCAGTGCTGGGGGGGACATCAATCAGCCCCAGCATTTT; CDR3aa: CASSAGGDINQPQHF
d_gene: NA; v_gene: TRBV12-3/TRBV12-4; j_gene: TRBJ2-3; abundance: NA; CDR3nt: TGTGCCAGCAGCCAACAGGGTACCCCCTCCGATACGCAGTATTTT; CDR3aa: CASSQQGTPSDTQYF
d_gene: NA; v_gene: TRBV25-1; j_gene: TRBJ2-2; abundance: few; CDR3nt: TGTGCCAGCAGGGGACGCACGAGCACCGGGGAGCTGTTTTTT; CDR3aa: CASRGRTSTGELFF
d_gene: NA; v_gene: TRBV25-1; j_gene: TRBJ2-6; abundance: NA; CDR3nt: TGTGCCAGCAGTGAATTTGCAGGGGGGGACTCTGGGGCCAACGTCCTGACTTTC; CDR3aa: CASSEFAGGDSGANVLTF
d_gene: NA; v_gene: TRBV6-1; j_gene: TRBJ2-5; abundance: few; CDR3nt: TGTGCCAGCAGTGAGCGTTCCAGAAAAGAGACCCAGTACTTC; CDR3aa: CASSERSRKETQYF
d_gene: NA; v_gene: TRBV2; j_gene: TRBJ2-1; abundance: many; CDR3nt: TGTGCCAGCAGTGAGTGGACCTACAATGAGCAGTTCTTC; CDR3aa: CASSEWTYNEQFF